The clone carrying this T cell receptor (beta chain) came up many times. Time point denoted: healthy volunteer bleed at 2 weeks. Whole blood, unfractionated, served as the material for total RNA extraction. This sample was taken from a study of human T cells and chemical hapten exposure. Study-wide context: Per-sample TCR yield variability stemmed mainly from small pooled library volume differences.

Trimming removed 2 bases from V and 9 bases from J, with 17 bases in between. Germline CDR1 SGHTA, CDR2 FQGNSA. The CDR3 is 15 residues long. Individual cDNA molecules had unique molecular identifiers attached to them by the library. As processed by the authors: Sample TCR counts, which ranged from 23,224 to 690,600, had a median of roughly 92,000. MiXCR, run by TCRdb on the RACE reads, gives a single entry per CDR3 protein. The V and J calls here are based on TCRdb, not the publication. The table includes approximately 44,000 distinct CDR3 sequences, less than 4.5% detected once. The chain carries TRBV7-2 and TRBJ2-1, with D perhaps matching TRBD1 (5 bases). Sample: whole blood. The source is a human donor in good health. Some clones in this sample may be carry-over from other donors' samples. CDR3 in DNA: TGTGCCAGCAGCTTAAGGCAGGGAAATACCGGTGAGCAGTTCTTC. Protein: CASSLRQGNTGEQFF.